This TCR beta chain was recovered during a study of siplizumab effects on memory and regulatory T cells. With 4 bases removed from V and 1 base from J, the gap between germline ends came to 7 bases. This CDR3 is 12 amino acids long. Germline V lookup: CDR1 GTSNPN, CDR2 SVGIG (reference sequence). TCRdb's table, derived via immunoSEQ multiplex PCR, lists solely in-frame clones and lacks some. The table shows around 97,000 clones, with about 95% occurring only once. The sequence was obtained from a human donor in good health. Source material: non-Treg CD4+ T cells sorted from blood. The chain carries TRBV30 and TRBJ1-1, with a tentative D call TRBD1 (6 bases). The CDR3 here is CAWKQGNTEAFF. In DNA, the CDR3 is TGTGCCTGGAAACAGGGGAACACTGAAGCTTTCTTT.